The clone carrying this T cell receptor (beta chain) appeared many times. Its antigen is unknown. CDR1 and CDR2 (germline): LGHNT, FRNRAP. V was trimmed by 1 base and J by 3 bases, leaving 8 bases between them. This CDR3 is built from 14 residues. This entry comes from a study of T cells in Graves' hyperthyroidism and ophthalmopathy. Study-wide results and caveats: Most thyroid clonotypes with frequency above 0.001 were detected in blood.

The TCR beta CDR3 regions underwent amplification using RNA transcripts as the source. Initially, a first-round RT-PCR of the TCR CDR3 employed the HTBI primer set. TCRdb independently ran MiXCR on the multiplex PCR reads; one entry per CDR3 protein. Of 500,000 to 650,000 distinct CDR3 sequences in the sample, 15% to 20% were seen once. Sequencing was done on a sample of blood. The sequence was collected from a woman between 18 and 29 years old with Graves' ophthalmopathy. V and J are TRBV12-5 and TRBJ2-3, with a tentative D call TRBD1 (6 bases). The CDR3: CASGLEQGTDTQYF. The CDR3 region has the DNA TGTGCTAGTGGTTTGGAACAGGGTACAGATACGCAGTATTTT.